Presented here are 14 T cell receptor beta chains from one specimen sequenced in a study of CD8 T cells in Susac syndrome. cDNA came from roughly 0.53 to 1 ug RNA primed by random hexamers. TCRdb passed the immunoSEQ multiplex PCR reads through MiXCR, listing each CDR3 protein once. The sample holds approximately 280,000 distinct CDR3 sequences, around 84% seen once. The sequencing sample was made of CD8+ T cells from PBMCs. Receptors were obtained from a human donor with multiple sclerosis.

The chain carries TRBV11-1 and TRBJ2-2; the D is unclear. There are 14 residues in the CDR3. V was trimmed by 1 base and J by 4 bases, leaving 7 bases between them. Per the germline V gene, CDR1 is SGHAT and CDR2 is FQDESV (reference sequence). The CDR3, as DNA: TGTGCCAGCAGCTTAGAGGGCCTCACCGGGGAGCTGTTTTTT. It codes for CASSLEGLTGELFF.

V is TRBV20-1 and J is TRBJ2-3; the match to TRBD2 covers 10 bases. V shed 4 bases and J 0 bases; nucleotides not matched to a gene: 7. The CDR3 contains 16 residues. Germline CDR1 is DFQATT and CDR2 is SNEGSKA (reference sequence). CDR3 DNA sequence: TGCAGTGCTACTAGCGGGAGTAGGGCAAGCACAGATACGCAGTATTTT. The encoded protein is CSATSGSRASTDTQYF.

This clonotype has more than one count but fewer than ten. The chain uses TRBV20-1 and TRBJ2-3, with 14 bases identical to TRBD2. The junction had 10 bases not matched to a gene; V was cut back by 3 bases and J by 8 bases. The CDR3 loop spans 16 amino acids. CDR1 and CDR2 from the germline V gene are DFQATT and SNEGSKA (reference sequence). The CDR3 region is CSARGLAGVERSTQYF. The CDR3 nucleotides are TGCAGTGCTAGGGGACTAGCGGGAGTTGAAAGGAGTACGCAGTATTTT.

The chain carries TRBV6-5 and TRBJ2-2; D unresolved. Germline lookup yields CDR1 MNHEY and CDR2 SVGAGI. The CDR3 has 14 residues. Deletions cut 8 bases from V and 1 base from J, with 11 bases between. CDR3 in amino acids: CASSRQQNTGELFF. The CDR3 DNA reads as TGTGCCAGCTCTAGGCAGCAGAACACCGGGGAGCTGTTTTTT.

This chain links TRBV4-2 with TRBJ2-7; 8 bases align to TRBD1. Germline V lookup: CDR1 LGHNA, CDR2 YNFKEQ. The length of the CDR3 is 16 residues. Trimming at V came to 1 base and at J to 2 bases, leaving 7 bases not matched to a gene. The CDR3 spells CASSQGGQGAAYEQYF. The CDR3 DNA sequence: TGTGCCAGCAGCCAAGGTGGCCAGGGGGCGGCCTACGAGCAGTACTTC.

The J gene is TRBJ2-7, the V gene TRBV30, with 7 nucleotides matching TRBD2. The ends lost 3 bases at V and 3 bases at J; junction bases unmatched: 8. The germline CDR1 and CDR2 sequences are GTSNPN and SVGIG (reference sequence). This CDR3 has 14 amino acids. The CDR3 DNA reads TGTGCCTGGAGCCGTGGGCTAGCGGACTACGAGCAGTACTTC. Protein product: CAWSRGLADYEQYF.

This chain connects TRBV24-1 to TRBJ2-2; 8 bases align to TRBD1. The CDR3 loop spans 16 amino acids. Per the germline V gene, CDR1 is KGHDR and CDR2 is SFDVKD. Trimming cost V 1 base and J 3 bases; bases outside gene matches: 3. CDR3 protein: CATSDLDRGDTGELFF. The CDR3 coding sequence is TGTGCCACCAGTGATTTAGACAGGGGAGACACCGGGGAGCTGTTTTTT.

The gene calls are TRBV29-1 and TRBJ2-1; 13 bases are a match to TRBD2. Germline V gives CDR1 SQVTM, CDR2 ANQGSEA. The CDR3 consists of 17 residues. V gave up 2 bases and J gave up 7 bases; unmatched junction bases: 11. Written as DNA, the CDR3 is TGCAGCGTTGAAAAACTAGCGGGAGGGCCGATCGGTAATGAGCAGTTCTTC. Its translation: CSVEKLAGGPIGNEQFF.

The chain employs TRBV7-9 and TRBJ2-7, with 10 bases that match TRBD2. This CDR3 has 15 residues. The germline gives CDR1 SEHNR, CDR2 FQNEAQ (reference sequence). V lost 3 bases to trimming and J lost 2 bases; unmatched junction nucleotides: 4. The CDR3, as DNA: TGTGCCAGCAGCTTTGGACTAGCGGAGACCTACGAGCAGTACTTC. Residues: CASSFGLAETYEQYF.

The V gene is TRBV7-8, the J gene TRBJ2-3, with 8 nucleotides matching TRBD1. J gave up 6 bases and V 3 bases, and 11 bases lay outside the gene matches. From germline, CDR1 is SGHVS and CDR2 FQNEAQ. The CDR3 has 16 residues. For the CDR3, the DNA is TGTGCCAGCAGCTTTCTTGGACAGGGCTATAATGATACGCAGTATTTT. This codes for CASSFLGQGYNDTQYF.

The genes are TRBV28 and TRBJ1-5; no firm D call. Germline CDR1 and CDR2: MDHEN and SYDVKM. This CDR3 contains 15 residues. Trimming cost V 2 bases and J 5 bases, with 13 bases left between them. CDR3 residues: CASSLVLLDDQPQHF. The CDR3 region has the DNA TGTGCCAGCAGTTTAGTCTTGTTGGATGATCAGCCCCAGCATTTT.

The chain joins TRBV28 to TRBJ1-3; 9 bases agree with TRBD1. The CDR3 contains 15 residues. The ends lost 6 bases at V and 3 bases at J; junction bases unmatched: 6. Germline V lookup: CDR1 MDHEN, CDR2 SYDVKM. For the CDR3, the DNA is TGTGCCAGCAGGCGGGACAGGGATTATGGAAACACCATATATTTT. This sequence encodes CASRRDRDYGNTIYF.

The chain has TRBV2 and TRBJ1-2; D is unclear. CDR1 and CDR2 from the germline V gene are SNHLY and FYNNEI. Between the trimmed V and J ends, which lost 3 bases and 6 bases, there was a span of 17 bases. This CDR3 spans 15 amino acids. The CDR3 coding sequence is TGTGCCAGCAGTGATTTCGTCCAGCTTTTGAATGGCTACACCTTC. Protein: CASSDFVQLLNGYTF.

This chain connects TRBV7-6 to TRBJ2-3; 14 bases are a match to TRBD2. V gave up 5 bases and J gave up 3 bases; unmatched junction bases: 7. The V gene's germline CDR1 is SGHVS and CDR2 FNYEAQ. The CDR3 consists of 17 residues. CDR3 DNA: TGTGCCAGCAGCGAGGGGACTAGCGGGAGCTCGACAGATACGCAGTATTTT. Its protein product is CASSEGTSGSSTDTQYF.